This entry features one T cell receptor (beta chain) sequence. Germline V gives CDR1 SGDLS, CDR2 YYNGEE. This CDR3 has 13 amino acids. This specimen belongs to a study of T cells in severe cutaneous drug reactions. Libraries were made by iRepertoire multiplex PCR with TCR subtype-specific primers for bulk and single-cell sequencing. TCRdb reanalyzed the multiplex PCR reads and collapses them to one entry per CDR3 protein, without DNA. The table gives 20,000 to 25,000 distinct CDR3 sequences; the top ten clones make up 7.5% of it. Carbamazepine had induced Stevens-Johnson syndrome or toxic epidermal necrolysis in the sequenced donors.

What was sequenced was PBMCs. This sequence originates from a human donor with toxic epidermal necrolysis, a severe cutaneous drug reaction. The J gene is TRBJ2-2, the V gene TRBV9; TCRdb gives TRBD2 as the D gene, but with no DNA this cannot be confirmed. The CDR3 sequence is CASSVSGTGELFF.